The TCR beta chain described here comes from a study of blood T cell repertoires in COVID-19. In the study overall: PBMCs, B-cell-depleted T cells, or T cells were the source of the cDNA or gDNA that made up the material.

The CDR3 spans 14 residues. CDR1 and CDR2 (germline): DFQATT, SNEGSKA (reference sequence). Trimming took 3 bases from V and 4 from J; bases not matched to a gene: 9. In the original processing: Amplification from reference gene primers served as the basis for estimated nucleated cell counts. Repertoires were generated with immunoSEQ multiplex PCR, while TCRdb's copy carries only in-frame clones and drops some. V, J and clone size are those of that table, while D and trimming were read from the DNA. In the table there are roughly 99,000 clones, about 89% of which are singletons. The sequenced sample was peripheral blood. The chain is built from TRBV20-1 and TRBJ2-7; 7 positions match TRBD2. The receptor comes from a man aged 35-49 years with active or convalescent COVID-19. The CDR3 sequence: CSASFGGKGYEQYF. The CDR3 DNA reads as TGCAGTGCTAGTTTCGGGGGGAAAGGATACGAGCAGTACTTC.